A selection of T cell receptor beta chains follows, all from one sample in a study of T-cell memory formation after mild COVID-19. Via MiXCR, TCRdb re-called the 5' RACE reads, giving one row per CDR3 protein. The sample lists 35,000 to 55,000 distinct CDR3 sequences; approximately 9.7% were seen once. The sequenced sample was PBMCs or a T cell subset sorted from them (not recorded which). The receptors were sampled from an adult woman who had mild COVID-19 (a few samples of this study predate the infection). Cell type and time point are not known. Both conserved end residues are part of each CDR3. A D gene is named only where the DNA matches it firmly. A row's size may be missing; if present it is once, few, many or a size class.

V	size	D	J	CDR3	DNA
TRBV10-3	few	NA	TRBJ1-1	CAISDGVATEAFF	TGTGCCATCAGTGATGGGGTAGCCACTGAAGCTTTCTTT
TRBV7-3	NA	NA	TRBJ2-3	CASSRGPAGDTQYF	TGTGCCAGCAGCCGGGGTCCGGCCGGAGATACGCAGTATTTT
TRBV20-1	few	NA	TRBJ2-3	CSASPAGQGTDTQYF	TGCAGTGCTAGCCCCGCCGGTCAAGGGACAGATACGCAGTATTTT
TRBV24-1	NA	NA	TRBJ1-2	CATRDQGYGYTF	TGTGCCACCAGGGATCAGGGGTATGGCTACACCTTC
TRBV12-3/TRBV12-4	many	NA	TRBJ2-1	CASSRHAGPQQFF	TGTGCCAGCAGCCGCCACGCGGGGCCGCAGCAGTTCTTC
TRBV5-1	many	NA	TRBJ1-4	CASSLGGSFPSEKLFF	TGCGCCAGCAGCTTGGGGGGTTCATTCCCGAGCGAAAAACTGTTTTTT
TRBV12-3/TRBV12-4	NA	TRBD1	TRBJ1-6	CASSRGPTGARISLHF	TGTGCCAGCAGCCGCGGACCCACAGGGGCGCGAATATCCCTCCACTTT
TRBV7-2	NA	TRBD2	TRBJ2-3	CASSLSWAAQAGNTQYF	TGTGCCAGCAGCTTATCTTGGGCAGCCCAAGCGGGAAATACGCAGTATTTT
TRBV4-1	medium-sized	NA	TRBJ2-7	CASSQEAAPGYEQYF	TGCGCCAGCAGCCAAGAGGCCGCACCGGGTTACGAGCAGTACTTC
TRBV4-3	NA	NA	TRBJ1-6	CASSQDLQGAVDYNSPLHF	TGCGCCAGCAGCCAAGATCTCCAAGGGGCGGTCGACTATAATTCACCCCTCCACTTT
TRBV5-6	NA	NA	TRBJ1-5	CASSLAVGDQPQHF	TGTGCCAGCAGCTTGGCGGTGGGTGATCAGCCCCAGCATTTT
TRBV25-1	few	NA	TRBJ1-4	CASSEYRHREKLFF	TGTGCCAGCAGTGAATATCGCCACCGGGAAAAACTGTTTTTT
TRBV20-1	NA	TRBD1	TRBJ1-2	CSARKEGAPSYGYTF	TGCAGTGCTAGAAAAGAGGGGGCGCCTAGCTATGGCTACACCTTC
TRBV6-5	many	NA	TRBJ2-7	CASSYENRREQYF	TGTGCCAGCAGTTACGAGAACCGGCGGGAGCAGTACTTC
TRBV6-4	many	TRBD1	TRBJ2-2	CASATGTGETGELFF	TGTGCCAGCGCTACCGGGACAGGGGAGACCGGGGAGCTGTTTTTT
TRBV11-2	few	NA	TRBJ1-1	CASSLGGGRNTEAFF	TGTGCCAGCAGCTTAGGTGGGGGGAGGAACACTGAAGCTTTCTTT
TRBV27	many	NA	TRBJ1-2	CASSSTANYGYTF	TGTGCCAGCAGTTCGACAGCTAACTATGGCTACACCTTC
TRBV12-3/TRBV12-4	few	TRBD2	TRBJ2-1	CASSPGASGINEQFF	TGTGCCAGCAGCCCTGGGGCTAGCGGAATCAATGAGCAGTTCTTC
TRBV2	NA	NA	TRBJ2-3	CASSEGTASTDTQYF	TGTGCCAGCAGTGAAGGGACAGCTAGCACAGATACGCAGTATTTT
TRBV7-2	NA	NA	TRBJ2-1	CASSLGGEGPYNEQFF	TGTGCCAGCAGCTTAGGAGGGGAAGGACCCTACAATGAGCAGTTCTTC